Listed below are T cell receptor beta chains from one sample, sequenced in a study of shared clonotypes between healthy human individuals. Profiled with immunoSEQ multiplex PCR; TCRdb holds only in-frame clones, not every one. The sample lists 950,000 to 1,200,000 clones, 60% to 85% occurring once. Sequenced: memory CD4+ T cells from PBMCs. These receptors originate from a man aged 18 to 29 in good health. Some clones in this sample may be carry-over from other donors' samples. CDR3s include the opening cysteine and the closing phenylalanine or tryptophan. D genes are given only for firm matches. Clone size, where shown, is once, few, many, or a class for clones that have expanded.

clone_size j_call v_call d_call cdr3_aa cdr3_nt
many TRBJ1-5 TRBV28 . CASLEQRNQPQHF TGTGCCAGCCTAGAACAGCGAAATCAGCCCCAGCATTTT
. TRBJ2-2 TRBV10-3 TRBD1 CAIRQGVGTGELFF TGTGCCATCAGGCAGGGGGTTGGCACCGGGGAGCTGTTTTTT
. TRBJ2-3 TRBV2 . CASSEARGSPDTQYF TGTGCCAGCAGTGAAGCGAGGGGTAGTCCAGATACGCAGTATTTT
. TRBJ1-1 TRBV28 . CASSPGGVRGRNTEAFF TGTGCCAGCAGCCCCGGGGGCGTCCGCGGTAGAAACACTGAAGCTTTCTTT
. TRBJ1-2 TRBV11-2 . CASSLFQGHYGYTF TGTGCCAGCAGCTTATTTCAGGGGCACTATGGCTACACCTTC
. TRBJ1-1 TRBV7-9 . CASSLHLWERDEAFF TGTGCCAGCAGCTTACACCTGTGGGAACGGGATGAAGCTTTCTTT
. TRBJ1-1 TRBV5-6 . CASSFAPGRRNTEAFF TGTGCCAGCAGCTTTGCCCCGGGACGGCGGAACACTGAAGCTTTCTTT
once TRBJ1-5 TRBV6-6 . CASREILGNQPQHF TGTGCCAGCAGGGAAATTTTGGGAAATCAGCCCCAGCATTTT
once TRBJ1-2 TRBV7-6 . CASSSRTAGGYTF TGTGCCAGCAGCTCCCGGACAGCGGGTGGCTACACCTTC
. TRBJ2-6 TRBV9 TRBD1 CASSSQGNSGANVLTF TGTGCCAGCAGCTCACAGGGGAACTCTGGGGCCAACGTCCTGACTTTC
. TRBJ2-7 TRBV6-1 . CASSEGLTRGEQYF TGTGCCAGCAGTGAAGGTCTAACCCGGGGAGAGCAGTACTTC
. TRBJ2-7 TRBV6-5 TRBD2 CASSYGTSGGEQYF TGTGCCAGCAGTTACGGGACTAGCGGAGGGGAGCAGTACTTC
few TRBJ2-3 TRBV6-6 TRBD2 CASRSGSEGTQYF TGTGCCAGCAGAAGCGGGAGTGAAGGTACGCAGTATTTT
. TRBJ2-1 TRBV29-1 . CSARGGGLGSPRTESEQFF TGCAGTGCCAGGGGGGGCGGACTAGGAAGCCCCCGCACTGAGAGTGAGCAGTTCTTC
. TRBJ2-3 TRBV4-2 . CASSQGGGRITDTQYF TGTGCCAGCAGCCAAGGCGGCGGGCGGATCACAGATACGCAGTATTTT
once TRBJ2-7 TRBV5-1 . CASSPSRVLSEQYF TGCGCCAGCAGCCCGTCCCGGGTTCTCAGCGAGCAGTACTTC
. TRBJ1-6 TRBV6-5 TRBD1 CASRGDRSYNSPLHF TGTGCCAGCAGGGGGGACAGGTCTTATAATTCACCCCTCCACTTT
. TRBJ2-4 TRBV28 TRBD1 CASSTPQGDKNIQYF TGTGCCAGCAGTACGCCCCAGGGGGACAAAAACATTCAGTACTTC
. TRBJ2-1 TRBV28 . CASNYVTSPGDEQFF TGTGCCAGCAATTATGTGACTTCCCCTGGGGATGAGCAGTTCTTC
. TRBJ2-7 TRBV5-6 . CASSWGRGTLPYEQYF TGTGCCAGCAGCTGGGGGCGAGGCACATTACCCTACGAGCAGTACTTC
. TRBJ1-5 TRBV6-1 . CASSELSRSPYQPQHF TGTGCCAGCAGTGAATTGAGTAGGTCACCTTATCAGCCCCAGCATTTT
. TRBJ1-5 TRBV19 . CASSRMGVSNQPQHF TGTGCCAGTAGTAGGATGGGCGTCAGCAATCAGCCCCAGCATTTT
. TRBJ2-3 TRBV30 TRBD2 CAWRRVSGRSTQYF TGTGCCTGGAGGAGGGTTAGCGGGAGGAGTACGCAGTATTTT
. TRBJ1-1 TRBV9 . CASSVTIEPFEAFF TGTGCCAGCAGCGTGACGATCGAGCCTTTTGAAGCTTTCTTT
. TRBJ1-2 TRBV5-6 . CASSFRADYGYTF TGTGCCAGCAGCTTTAGGGCGGACTATGGCTACACCTTC
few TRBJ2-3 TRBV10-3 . CAISESSDTQYF TGTGCCATCAGTGAGTCTTCAGATACGCAGTATTTT
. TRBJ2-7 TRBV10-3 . CATKGLKSEQYF TGTGCCACAAAGGGTTTGAAGAGCGAGCAGTACTTC
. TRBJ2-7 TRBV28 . CASTLTPSSYEQYF TGTGCCAGCACGTTAACCCCGAGCTCCTACGAGCAGTACTTC
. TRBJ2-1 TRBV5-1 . CASSSGNFGFLGNEQFF TGCGCCAGCAGCTCGGGGAACTTCGGGTTTCTTGGAAATGAGCAGTTCTTC
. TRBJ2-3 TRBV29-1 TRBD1 CSARTGMGWTDTQYF TGCAGCGCCCGGACAGGGATGGGTTGGACAGATACGCAGTATTTT
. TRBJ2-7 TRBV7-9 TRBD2 CASSLGAAGGLYEQYF TGTGCCAGCAGCTTAGGGGCAGCGGGAGGGCTCTACGAGCAGTACTTC
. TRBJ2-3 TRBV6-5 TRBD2 CASSPAGGPDTQYF TGTGCCAGCAGTCCGGCGGGAGGGCCAGATACGCAGTATTTT
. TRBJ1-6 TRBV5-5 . CASRNWDSPLHF TGTGCCAGCAGAAATTGGGATTCACCCCTCCACTTT
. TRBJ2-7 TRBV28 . CASSGGGWSEQYF TGTGCCAGCAGTGGTGGGGGGTGGTCCGAGCAGTACTTC
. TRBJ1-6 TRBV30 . CAWSVGGTGNSPLHF TGTGCCTGGAGTGTAGGGGGGACGGGAAATTCACCCCTCCACTTT
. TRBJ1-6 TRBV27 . CATAAVDGNSPLHF TGTGCCACCGCCGCCGTGGACGGAAATTCACCCCTCCACTTT
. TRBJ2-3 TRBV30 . CASVPRSLYTDTQYF TGTGCCTCGGTCCCCCGAAGCCTATACACAGATACGCAGTATTTT
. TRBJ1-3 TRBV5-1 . CASSLVVGGWGSGNTIYF TGCGCCAGCAGCTTGGTCGTCGGGGGCTGGGGCTCTGGAAACACCATATATTTT
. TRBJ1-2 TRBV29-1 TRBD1 CSVEEQGAKGYTF TGCAGCGTTGAAGAACAGGGGGCTAAAGGCTACACCTTC
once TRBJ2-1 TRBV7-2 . CASSLLLAYNEQFF TGTGCCAGCAGCTTATTGCTAGCCTACAATGAGCAGTTCTTC
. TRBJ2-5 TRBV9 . CASSVGGSQETQYF TGTGCCAGCAGCGTAGGGGGTTCCCAAGAGACCCAGTACTTC
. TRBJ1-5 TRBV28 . CASLRNNQPQHF TGTGCCAGTCTCAGAAACAATCAGCCCCAGCATTTT
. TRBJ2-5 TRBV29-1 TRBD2 CSVAGTSGSQSSGAQYF TGCAGCGTTGCCGGGACTAGCGGGAGTCAAAGTTCAGGGGCACAGTACTTC
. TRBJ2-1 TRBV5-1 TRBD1 CASSLGTGGNENEQFF TGCGCCAGCAGCTTGGGGACAGGGGGCAATGAGAATGAGCAGTTCTTC
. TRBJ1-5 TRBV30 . CAWSPPRQSREGQPQHF TGTGCCTGGAGTCCCCCTCGACAGAGCCGCGAGGGGCAGCCCCAGCATTTT
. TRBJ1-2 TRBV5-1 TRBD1 CASSLGGTGDGYTF TGCGCCAGCAGCTTGGGCGGGACAGGGGATGGCTACACCTTC
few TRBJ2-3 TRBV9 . CASSVGGPANTQYF TGTGCCAGCAGCGTAGGTGGACCGGCGAATACGCAGTATTTT
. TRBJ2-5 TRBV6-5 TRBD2 CASSSLAGGVQETQYF TGTGCCAGCAGTTCCCTAGCGGGAGGGGTACAAGAGACCCAGTACTTC
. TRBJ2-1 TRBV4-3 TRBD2 CASSYGLAVYNEQFF TGCGCCAGCAGCTACGGACTAGCGGTCTACAATGAGCAGTTCTTC
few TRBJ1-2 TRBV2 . CASSAGGYYGYTF TGTGCCAGCAGTGCCGGGGGATACTATGGCTACACCTTC
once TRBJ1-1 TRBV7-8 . CASSSDRSLTGQAFF TGTGCCAGCAGCTCCGACAGGTCATTGACAGGCCAAGCTTTCTTT